The next 26 T cell receptor beta chains were all read from a single sample in a study of blood T cell repertoires in COVID-19. Method: immunoSEQ multiplex PCR; TCRdb's copy keeps in-frame clones and lacks some. The table lists 200,000 to 300,000 clones, around 80% of them singletons. The sequenced material came from peripheral blood. The origin of the receptors is a middle-aged man who had recovered from COVID-19.

The rearrangement links TRBV5-4 to TRBJ1-1; possible D gene TRBD1, 6 bases. This CDR3 has 12 residues. CDR1 is SGHNT, CDR2 YYREEE, per germline (reference sequence). V shed 3 bases and J shed 5 bases, with 8 bases lying between them. CDR3 nucleotides: TGTGCCAGCAGCTCACAGGGAACTGAAGCTTTCTTT. Protein: CASSSQGTEAFF.

The chain couples TRBV7-9 to TRBJ1-6; tentatively, D is TRBD1 (5 bases). Per germline, CDR1 SEHNR and CDR2 FQNEAQ (reference sequence). The ends were cut back, 5 bases at V and 1 base at J, with 12 bases in the middle. The CDR3 spans 16 residues. The CDR3 nucleotides read TGTGCCAGCAGCGTCCGCCGGGGGTCCTATAATTCACCCCTCCACTTT. Its translation: CASSVRRGSYNSPLHF.

This clone was recorded only once. This sample also contains other DNA sequences that code for the same CDR3. This chain connects TRBV9 to TRBJ2-2; tentatively, D is TRBD1 (6 bases). Germline values: CDR1 SGDLS, CDR2 YYNGEE. V lost 0 bases, J lost 6 bases, and 9 bases lay in between. The CDR3 length is 14 residues. CDR3 residues: CASSVGQGSGELFF. In DNA, the CDR3 is TGTGCCAGCAGCGTAGGGCAGGGGTCCGGGGAGCTGTTTTTT.

This chain joins TRBV11-3 and TRBJ2-3; maybe TRBD2 (6 bases). The CDR3 is 16 residues long. The germline V gene has CDR1 SGHNT and CDR2 YENEEA. V was clipped by 5 bases and J by 1 base, with 16 bases between them. CDR3 amino acids: CASSPGGGLGTDTQYF. CDR3 DNA sequence: TGTGCCAGCAGCCCTGGGGGAGGCCTCGGCACAGATACGCAGTATTTT.

The CDR3 DNA is TGCGCCAGCAGCCAAAACAGGTACCAAGAGACCCAGTACTTC. It codes for CASSQNRYQETQYF. This chain links TRBV4-3 with TRBJ2-5, with D possibly matching TRBD1 (5 bases). This CDR3 comprises 14 residues. V gave up 2 bases and J gave up 0 bases, with 7 bases separating them. Germline CDR1 reads LGHNA; CDR2 reads YSLEER.

The V call is TRBV28, the J call TRBJ1-6, with 9 bases that match TRBD1. The CDR3 consists of 16 residues. The germline gives CDR1 MDHEN, CDR2 SYDVKM. With V trimmed by 6 bases and J by 4 bases, 7 bases remained unmatched. The CDR3 is CASRPDRGGYNSPLHF. CDR3 coding DNA: TGTGCCAGCAGGCCGGACAGGGGTGGATATAATTCACCCCTCCACTTT.

The CDR3 here is CASSWTGSSYNSPLHF. The CDR3 DNA follows: TGTGCCAGCAGTTGGACAGGGAGCTCCTATAATTCACCCCTCCACTTT. The V gene is TRBV6-5, the J gene TRBJ1-6; TRBD1 agrees at 8 bases. The trim removed 4 bases at V and 0 bases at J, leaving 2 bases unmatched. CDR1 and CDR2 from the germline V gene are MNHEY and SVGAGI. This CDR3 has 16 residues.

The chain joins TRBV6-5 to TRBJ2-7; D might be TRBD2 (5 bases). Between the trimmed V and J ends, which lost 6 bases and 2 bases, there was a span of 8 bases. CDR3 length: 12 amino acids. Looked up from germline, CDR1 is MNHEY and CDR2 is SVGAGI. The CDR3 nucleotides are TGTGCCAGCAGCCCCGGGACCTACGAGCAGTACTTC. Translating gives CASSPGTYEQYF.

The J gene is TRBJ1-1, the V gene TRBV6-5; perhaps TRBD1 as D (6 bases). V was cut by 6 bases and J by 6 bases, with 14 bases left in between. Germline assignment: CDR1 MNHEY and CDR2 SVGAGI. CDR3 length: 13 residues. The CDR3 DNA reads as TGTGCCAGCAGAAGACCTCACAGGGCTGAAGCTTTCTTT. It codes for CASRRPHRAEAFF.

This chain connects TRBV30 to TRBJ1-2, with a tentative D call TRBD1 (6 bases). The CDR3 totals 15 residues. V was shortened by 0 bases and J by 4 bases, with 15 bases between the two germline ends. CDR1 is GTSNPN and CDR2 is SVGIG in the germline V gene (reference sequence). In DNA form, the CDR3 reads TGTGCCTGGAGTGTACCGGACAGCATATTCTATGGCTACACCTTC. Its protein product is CAWSVPDSIFYGYTF. The whole variable domain, filled in from reference TRBV30 and TRBJ1-2, reads SQTIHQWPATLVQPVGSPLSLECTVEGTSNPNLYWYRQAAGRGLQLLFYSVGIGQISSEVPQNLSASRPQDRQFILSSKKLLLSDSGFYLCAWSVPDSIFYGYTFGSGTRLTVV.

The CDR3 is CATQAEGFNEQFF. The CDR3 DNA follows: TGCGCCACCCAGGCAGAGGGTTTCAATGAGCAGTTCTTC. The chain joins TRBV10-1 to TRBJ2-1, with D maybe TRBD2 (5 bases). The germline V gene has CDR1 WNHNN and CDR2 SYGVQD (reference sequence). The V end lost 10 bases, the J end lost 6 bases, and 16 bases lay between the germline ends. The CDR3 is 13 residues long.

This chain links TRBV7-6 with TRBJ1-4; weak D call: TRBD1 (6 bases). Deletions cut 2 bases from V and 8 bases from J, with 18 bases between. The CDR3 is made up of 16 amino acids. From germline, CDR1 is SGHVS and CDR2 FNYEAQ. In DNA, the CDR3 is TGTGCCAGCAGCTTAAACAGCAGGGGCAGCGGAGAAAAACTGTTTTTT. Its translation: CASSLNSRGSGEKLFF. The whole variable domain, remainder taken from reference TRBV7-6 and TRBJ1-4, is GAGVSQSPRYKVTKRGQDVALRCDPISGHVSLYWYRQALGQGPEFLTYFNYEAQQDKSGLPNDRFSAERPEGSISTLTIQRTEQRDSAMYRCASSLNSRGSGEKLFFGSGTQLSVL.

The V gene is TRBV7-2, the J gene TRBJ2-5; 11 nucleotides match TRBD2. This CDR3 has 15 residues. Trimming took 5 bases from V and 5 from J; bases not matched to a gene: 7. The germline V gene encodes CDR1 SGHTA and CDR2 FQGNSA. CDR3 sequence: CASSGSGGAAETQYF. CDR3 DNA sequence: TGTGCCAGCAGCGGTAGCGGGGGGGCCGCTGAGACCCAGTACTTC.

The chain recombines TRBV10-2 with TRBJ2-5; 10 bases match TRBD1. The germline gives CDR1 WSHSY, CDR2 SAAADI. The CDR3 is 14 residues long. V trimming: 8 bases; J trimming: 3 bases; junction bases outside the gene matches: 6. The CDR3 nucleotides are TGCGCCAGCTGGGACAGGGGAATCGAAGAGACCCAGTACTTC. Its protein product is CASWDRGIEETQYF.

This chain uses TRBV6-5 with TRBJ1-2; TRBD1 matches at 8 bases. CDR1 MNHEY and CDR2 SVGAGI come from the germline V gene. CDR3 length: 13 residues. V lost 7 bases and J lost 2; bases outside the gene matches: 3. CDR3 loop: CASNPGGNYGYTF. DNA for the CDR3: TGTGCCAGCAACCCAGGGGGCAACTATGGCTACACCTTC.

The chain joins TRBV27 to TRBJ1-4; 8 bases agree with TRBD1. V lost 8 bases to trimming and J lost 6 bases; unmatched junction nucleotides: 8. The germline V gene has CDR1 MNHEY and CDR2 SMNVEV (reference sequence). CDR3 length equals 14 residues. CDR3: CASGYRGGDEKLFF. In nucleotides, the CDR3 is TGTGCCAGCGGATACAGGGGGGGAGATGAAAAACTGTTTTTT. Using reference TRBV27 and TRBJ1-4 for the parts outside the CDR3, the full variable domain is EAQVTQNPRYLITVTGKKLTVTCSQNMNHEYMSWYRQDPGLGLRQIYYSMNVEVTDKGDVPEGYKVSRKEKRNFPLILESPSPNQTSLYFCASGYRGGDEKLFFGSGTQLSVL.

This clone has just one count. This chain connects TRBV30 to TRBJ2-1; D gene ambiguous. V shed 5 bases and J shed 0 bases, with 8 bases lying between them. This CDR3 contains 13 residues. CDR1 GTSNPN and CDR2 SVGIG come from the germline V gene (reference sequence). In DNA form, the CDR3 reads TGTGCCTGGTTTCCGAGCTCCTACAATGAGCAGTTCTTC. Amino acid sequence: CAWFPSSYNEQFF.

This rearrangement joins TRBV9 to TRBJ2-3, with TRBD1 matching 12 bases. V was clipped by 3 bases and J by 4 bases; unmatched bases: 3. This CDR3 is built from 15 residues. The V gene's germline CDR1 is SGDLS and CDR2 YYNGEE. The CDR3: CASSEGTGGPDTQYF. As DNA, the CDR3 is TGTGCCAGCAGCGAGGGGACAGGGGGCCCAGATACGCAGTATTTT.

The V call is TRBV18, the J call TRBJ2-1; 12 positions match TRBD2. Trimming removed 4 bases from V and 8 bases from J; junction bases left unmatched: 12. This CDR3 is built from 17 residues. From germline, CDR1 is KGHSH and CDR2 LQKENI. CDR3 in amino acids: CASSLRPPSGGADEQFF. In DNA form, the CDR3 reads TGTGCCAGCTCACTCCGGCCCCCTAGCGGGGGGGCCGATGAGCAGTTCTTC.

The chain links TRBV5-8 to TRBJ1-4, with a tentative D call TRBD1 (6 bases). This CDR3 spans 15 amino acids. The V and J ends lost 0 bases and 0 bases respectively, with 6 bases between them. CDR1 and CDR2 (germline): SGHTS, YDEGEE. In nucleotides, the CDR3 is TGTGCCAGCAGCTTGGGGACAGCAACTAATGAAAAACTGTTTTTT. Its protein product is CASSLGTATNEKLFF. Combining the CDR3 with reference TRBV5-8 and TRBJ1-4 gives the whole variable domain EAGVTQSPTHLIKTRGQQATLRCSPISGHTSVYWYQQALGLGLQFLLWYDEGEERNRGNFPPRFSGRQFPNYSSELNVNALELEDSALYLCASSLGTATNEKLFFGSGTQLSVL.

V and J are TRBV2 and TRBJ2-3, with 8 bases identical to TRBD1. The germline CDR1 and CDR2 sequences are SNHLY and FYNNEI. V lost 4 bases, J lost 4 bases, and 7 bases stayed unmatched. CDR3 size: 15 residues. CDR3 sequence (DNA): TGTGCCAGCAGTGGGTCGACAGGGGTTGCAGATACGCAGTATTTT. Translated: CASSGSTGVADTQYF.

The rearrangement joins TRBV11-2 to TRBJ2-1; 7 positions match TRBD2. V was clipped by 1 base and J by 6 bases; unmatched bases: 18. This CDR3 is built from 19 residues. Per germline, CDR1 SGHAT and CDR2 FQNNGV. CDR3 protein: CASSLVSVAGDGEGNEQFF. Here the CDR3 DNA reads TGTGCCAGCAGCTTAGTTTCGGTGGCGGGAGACGGGGAGGGCAATGAGCAGTTCTTC.

The rearrangement joins TRBV5-4 to TRBJ1-1; perhaps TRBD1 as D (6 bases). Trimming removed 2 bases at V and 1 base at J, with 18 bases between. CDR1 and CDR2 (germline): SGHNT, YYREEE (reference sequence). The CDR3 has 17 residues. CDR3 in DNA: TGTGCCAGCAGCTTATCAAACCAGGGGAGATGGAACACTGAAGCTTTCTTT. Protein: CASSLSNQGRWNTEAFF.

The genes are TRBV6-1 and TRBJ2-3; 10 positions match TRBD2. CDR1 and CDR2 (germline): MNHNS, SASEGT. The length of the CDR3 is 18 residues. V trimming: 1 base; J trimming: 9 bases; junction bases outside the gene matches: 16. The CDR3 coding sequence is TGTGCCAGCAGTGAAGTAACTAGCGGGACCTTTACTTTTGGGACGCAGTATTTT. This sequence encodes CASSEVTSGTFTFGTQYF.

This chain connects TRBV6-2 or TRBV6-3 to TRBJ2-7; D ambiguous. Trimming took off 0 bases at V and 1 base at J, with 13 bases between the two ends. The CDR3 covers 16 residues. Germline loops: CDR1 MNHEY, CDR2 SVGEGT. The DNA of the CDR3 is TGTGCCAGCAGTTACTCGATGTGGGCCGGTTCCTACGAGCAGTACTTC. Encoded protein: CASSYSMWAGSYEQYF.

CDR3 amino acids: CASSRQSGFLAYEQYF. CDR3 DNA sequence: TGTGCCAGCAGCCGCCAGTCGGGGTTTTTGGCCTACGAGCAGTACTTC. The rearrangement links TRBV14 to TRBJ2-7, with a weak D call TRBD2 (5 bases). CDR1 and CDR2 (germline): SGHDN, FVKESK. CDR3 length equals 16 residues. Deletions cut 4 bases from V and 2 bases from J, with 18 bases between.